This T cell receptor beta chain was sequenced in a study of cytomegalovirus exposure and HLA in healthy donors. PCR primers comprised 60 Vbeta and 13 Jbeta primers. Produced via immunoSEQ multiplex PCR; TCRdb's table is partial and in-frame only. In all, the sample yields about 160,000 clones. Trimming at V came to 8 bases and at J to 6 bases, leaving 10 bases not matched to a gene. This CDR3 contains 14 residues. Germline values: CDR1 MNHEY, CDR2 SVGAGI. This clonotype originated in a man in his thirties or forties in good health and CMV-seronegative. Sequencing used PBMCs. V is TRBV6-5 and J is TRBJ2-3, with 8 bases fitting TRBD2. CDR3 in amino acids: CASGTSGYLDTQYF. DNA of the CDR3: TGTGCCAGCGGTACTAGCGGCTACCTTGATACGCAGTATTTT.